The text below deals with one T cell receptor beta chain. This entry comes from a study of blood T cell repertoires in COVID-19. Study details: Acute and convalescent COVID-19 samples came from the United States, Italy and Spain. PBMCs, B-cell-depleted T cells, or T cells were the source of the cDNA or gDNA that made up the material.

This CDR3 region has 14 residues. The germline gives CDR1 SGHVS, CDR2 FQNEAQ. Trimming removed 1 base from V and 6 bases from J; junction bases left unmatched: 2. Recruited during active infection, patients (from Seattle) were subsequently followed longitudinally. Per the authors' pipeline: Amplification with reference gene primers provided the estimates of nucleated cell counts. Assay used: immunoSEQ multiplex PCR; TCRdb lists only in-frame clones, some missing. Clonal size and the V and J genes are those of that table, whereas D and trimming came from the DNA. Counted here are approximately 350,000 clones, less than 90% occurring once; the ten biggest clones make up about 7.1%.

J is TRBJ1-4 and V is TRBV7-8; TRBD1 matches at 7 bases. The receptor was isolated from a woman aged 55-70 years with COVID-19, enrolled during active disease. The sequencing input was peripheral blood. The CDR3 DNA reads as TGTGCCAGCAGCTTAGGCAGGGGGGATGAAAAACTGTTTTTT. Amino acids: CASSLGRGDEKLFF.